The rows below give T cell receptor beta chains drawn from one sample of a study of T-cell reconstitution after alpha-beta-depleted transplantation in children. TCRdb ran MiXCR on the PCR reads and lists one entry per CDR3 protein. The sample records about 16,000 distinct CDR3 sequences, about 8% being singletons. The sample here was PBMCs, mostly from graft donor cells, taken 60 days after TCRalphabeta/CD19-depleted stem cell transplant. The receptor set was obtained from a boy under two years old who had a stem cell transplant for Wiskott-Aldrich syndrome, so the T cells may come from the graft donor. Each CDR3 is given with its conserved first and last residue. A D gene is named only where the DNA matches it firmly. Size tells how often a clone was seen (once, few, many) or the class of an expanded clone, and some rows leave it out.

>many|13|TRBJ1-5|-|TRBV5-1
TGCGCCAGCAGCTTGGAGTACAATCAGCCCCAGCATTTT
CASSLEYNQPQHF
>few|15|TRBJ2-3|TRBD1|TRBV5-1
TGCGCCAGCAGCTTGGAGGGGGCTAGCACAGATACGCAGTATTTT
CASSLEGASTDTQYF
>many|13|TRBJ2-7|TRBD1|TRBV20-1
TGCAGTGCTAGAGGGACAGGGACCTACGAGCAGTACTTC
CSARGTGTYEQYF
>many|14|TRBJ2-7|TRBD1|TRBV20-1
TGCAGTGCCAAGCGAGATGGGACAGCCTACGAGCAGTACTTC
CSAKRDGTAYEQYF
>many|15|TRBJ2-3|TRBD2|TRBV7-8
TGTGCCAGCAGCGAAAGCGGGAGGCCCACAGATACGCAGTATTTT
CASSESGRPTDTQYF
>many|16|TRBJ1-5|TRBD1|TRBV20-1
TGCAGTGCTAGACGGGACAGGTTAGGAAGCAATCAGCCCCAGCATTTT
CSARRDRLGSNQPQHF
>-|16|TRBJ1-6|-|TRBV5-8
TGTGCCAGCAGCCCGGGACCGAGACGTTATAATTCACCCCTCCACTTT
CASSPGPRRYNSPLHF
>many|17|TRBJ2-3|TRBD2|TRBV6-5
TGTGCCAGCAGTTATCGAATAGCGGGAGGGGGCACAGATACGCAGTATTTT
CASSYRIAGGGTDTQYF
>many|15|TRBJ2-1|TRBD2|TRBV6-1
TGTGCCAGCAGGAATAGCGGGGGGCGTGGGAATGAGCAGTTCTTC
CASRNSGGRGNEQFF
>-|19|TRBJ2-7|TRBD2|TRBV6-2/TRBV6-3
TGTGCCAGCAGTTACGGGCCGCTAGGCGGGGCTAGCGGGATTTACGAGCAGTACTTC
CASSYGPLGGASGIYEQYF
>few|14|TRBJ1-5|-|TRBV20-1
TGCAGTGCTAGCCGGGGAAATAGCAATCAGCCCCAGCATTTT
CSASRGNSNQPQHF
>many|14|TRBJ1-6|-|TRBV7-9
TGTGCCAGCAGCCCGGTGGGTAGGGATACACCCCTCCACTTT
CASSPVGRDTPLHF
>many|16|TRBJ1-4|TRBD1|TRBV12-3/TRBV12-4
TGTGCCAGCAGTACGGGACAGGGGATGGCTAATGAAAAACTGTTTTTT
CASSTGQGMANEKLFF
>many|13|TRBJ2-7|-|TRBV24-1
TGTGCCACCGGTAGCGGACCCTCCTACGAGCAGTACTTC
CATGSGPSYEQYF
>-|13|TRBJ1-2|-|TRBV20-1
TGCAGTGCTAGCGCGGGGTCAAACTATGGCTACACCTTC
CSASAGSNYGYTF
>many|16|TRBJ2-7|TRBD1|TRBV12-3/TRBV12-4
TGTGCCAGCAGTCTCACCCCGGGACAGGGGGCAGGAGAGCAGTACTTC
CASSLTPGQGAGEQYF
>many|11|TRBJ2-7|-|TRBV10-3
TGTGCCATCAGTTCGAACTGGGAGCAGTACTTC
CAISSNWEQYF
>many|16|TRBJ2-5|TRBD2|TRBV6-5
TGTGCCAGCCGAGTTATCATAGCGGGAGGGGTGGAGACCCAGTACTTC
CASRVIIAGGVETQYF
>-|13|TRBJ2-2|-|TRBV12-3/TRBV12-4
TGTGCCAGCAGTCGACAGTTCACCGGGGAGCTGTTTTTT
CASSRQFTGELFF
>many|12|TRBJ1-2|-|TRBV29-1
TGCAGCGTGAAACAGGGTCCGAACGGCTACACCTTC
CSVKQGPNGYTF
>many|12|TRBJ2-7|-|TRBV15
TGTGCCACCAGCAGGGATTGGACCGAGCAGTACTTC
CATSRDWTEQYF
>-|14|TRBJ2-5|-|TRBV28
TGTGCCAGCAGTCGGGCGCCTTCTGGGGAGACCCAGTACTTC
CASSRAPSGETQYF
>many|17|TRBJ2-1|TRBD2|TRBV24-1
TGTGCCACCAGTGATACCAGCGGGACCTCCCCTAGGGATGAGCAGTTCTTC
CATSDTSGTSPRDEQFF
>-|14|TRBJ2-3|-|TRBV5-1
TGCGCCAGCAGCAAGATAGCGGAGGGAGATACGCAGTATTTT
CASSKIAEGDTQYF
>few|15|TRBJ2-6|-|TRBV11-2
TGTGCCAGCACCGAGGGGGGCTCTGGGGCCAACGTCCTGACTTTC
CASTEGGSGANVLTF
>few|16|TRBJ1-5|TRBD1|TRBV12-5
TGTGCTACCTACCCTGGACAGGGATTGAGCAATCAGCCCCAGCATTTT
CATYPGQGLSNQPQHF
>many|15|TRBJ2-5|TRBD1|TRBV5-1
TGCGCCAGCAGCTTGGAACAGGGGGCGCAAAAGACCCAGTACTTC
CASSLEQGAQKTQYF
>many|18|TRBJ2-1|TRBD2|TRBV11-2
TGTGCCAGCAGCTTAGGTCTAGCGGGAGGCCCGGCCTACAATGAGCAGTTCTTC
CASSLGLAGGPAYNEQFF
>many|13|TRBJ2-7|-|TRBV20-1
TGCAGTGCTCGCCGGGACGCAAAGTACGAGCAGTACTTC
CSARRDAKYEQYF
>many|14|TRBJ2-1|-|TRBV7-2
TGTGCCAGCAGCTTAGCCACAGGGAACAATGAGCAGTTCTTC
CASSLATGNNEQFF
>many|16|TRBJ2-3|-|TRBV5-5
TGTGCCAGCAGCCGGGGGGACATTCCAGGGACAGATACGCAGTATTTT
CASSRGDIPGTDTQYF
>-|19|TRBJ2-7|-|TRBV11-1
TGTGCCAGCAGCTTAATAACCACGCCAGGAGGCGCAGTTGCATACGAGCAGTACTTC
CASSLITTPGGAVAYEQYF
>few|13|TRBJ1-5|-|TRBV19
TGTGCCAGTAGTAGCCGCGTCAATCAGCCCCAGCATTTT
CASSSRVNQPQHF
>few|15|TRBJ2-7|TRBD1|TRBV6-1
TGTGCCAGCAGTGAACGGCAGGGGGCCTCCTACGAGCAGTACTTC
CASSERQGASYEQYF
>many|15|TRBJ1-6|-|TRBV6-1
TGTGCCAGCAGTGAACGGGACGGGAATAATTCACCCCTCCACTTT
CASSERDGNNSPLHF
>many|15|TRBJ2-1|-|TRBV7-6
TGTGCCAGCAGCTTAGTTGCGGAGACCTACAATGAGCAGTTCTTC
CASSLVAETYNEQFF
>many|15|TRBJ1-5|-|TRBV19
TGTGCCAGTAGTATTTTCAGTAAGGGCAATCAGCCCCAGCATTTT
CASSIFSKGNQPQHF
>-|15|TRBJ1-5|-|TRBV29-1
TGCAGCGTTGAAGGCGGGGGGGGCTCGGGACAGCCCCAGCATTTT
CSVEGGGGSGQPQHF
>many|14|TRBJ2-5|TRBD2|TRBV10-3
TGTGCCATCAGTGAGGGACTAGTCAAAGAGACCCAGTACTTC
CAISEGLVKETQYF
>many|13|TRBJ2-5|-|TRBV5-1
TGCGCCAGCAGCGGAGGGGATCAAGAGACCCAGTACTTC
CASSGGDQETQYF
>medium-sized|15|TRBJ2-1|TRBD2|TRBV7-7
TGTGCCAGCAGCTTAGGGCTAGCGGCCTACAATGAGCAGTTCTTC
CASSLGLAAYNEQFF
>-|14|TRBJ2-7|-|TRBV12-3/TRBV12-4
TGTGCCAGCACTTCATCGGCGGACTTTACGAGGCAGTACTTC
CASTSSADFTRQYF
>few|14|TRBJ1-2|-|TRBV7-9
TGTGCCAGCAGCTCCGCCGGTTCTAACTATGGCTACACCTTC
CASSSAGSNYGYTF
>few|16|TRBJ2-1|-|TRBV7-9
TGTGCCAGCAGCCCACCCCGACTCACGTTCTACAATGAGCAGTTCTTC
CASSPPRLTFYNEQFF
>many|18|TRBJ2-7|TRBD1|TRBV5-1
TGCGCCAGCAGCTTTCATCCTCCCGGGACAGGGGGCGGCTACGAGCAGTACTTC
CASSFHPPGTGGGYEQYF
>many|16|TRBJ2-2|TRBD2|TRBV28
TGTGCCAGCAAACGAGCGGGAGGTCCTCCGGGGCGGGAGCTGTTTTTT
CASKRAGGPPGRELFF
>many|14|TRBJ1-2|-|TRBV5-1
TGCGCCAGCAGCTTGGCCGGGAAGGCGGATGGCTACACCTTC
CASSLAGKADGYTF
>many|13|TRBJ2-7|-|TRBV24-1
TGTGCCACCAGTGGAGGGGGGGGTTACGAGCAGTACTTC
CATSGGGGYEQYF
>many|16|TRBJ1-5|-|TRBV10-3
TGTGCCATCAGTGAGTCGAAGGCTGGGGGGCATCAGCCCCAGCATTTT
CAISESKAGGHQPQHF